The entry that follows covers one TCR beta chain sequence. Antigen: not known. RNA transcripts served as the template for amplifying TCR beta CDR3 regions. When the TCR CDR3 underwent first-round RT-PCR, the HTBI primer set was used. In TCRdb, the multiplex PCR reads were re-called with MiXCR into one record per CDR3 protein. The table shows nearly 750,000 distinct CDR3 sequences, with 30% to 40% occurring only once. The data were taken from a study of T cells in Graves' hyperthyroidism and ophthalmopathy. Any patient presenting with uncontrolled infection, other autoimmune disease, pregnancy or lactation was left out. Findings of the study overall: The model forecast ophthalmopathy, anticipating it by a median approximately 6.2 months before onset.

V shed 4 bases and J 8 bases; nucleotides not matched to a gene: 7. The CDR3 has 14 residues. CDR1 and CDR2 (germline): LGHDT, YNNKEL (reference sequence). The clonotype originates from a woman aged 40 to 49 with Graves' hyperthyroidism. The chain carries TRBV3-1 and TRBJ1-2, with 10 bases aligning to TRBD1. The sample was blood. Here the CDR3 DNA reads TGTGCCAGCAGCCTCCGACAGGGGGCGAGCGGCTACACCTTC. This encodes CASSLRQGASGYTF.